Each of the 29 T cell receptor beta chains below was sequenced from the same sample in a study of blood T cell repertoires in COVID-19. Generated by immunoSEQ multiplex PCR, the TCRdb table keeps only in-frame clones and is missing some. The sample carries about 300,000 clones, 80% to 90% recorded once. The specimen sequenced was PBMCs or T cells enriched from blood (not recorded which). These receptor sequences come from a man in his thirties or forties who had recovered from COVID-19.

The chain uses TRBV2 and TRBJ2-3, with 8 nucleotides matching TRBD1. V shed 7 bases and J 2 bases; nucleotides not matched to a gene: 11. The CDR3 runs 16 residues. Germline V gives CDR1 SNHLY, CDR2 FYNNEI. DNA for the CDR3: TGTGCCAGCACCAGGACAGGGCAGAGGTACACAGATACGCAGTATTTT. Translation gives CASTRTGQRYTDTQYF.

This clone was picked up one time. V and J are TRBV30 and TRBJ1-6, with D perhaps TRBD1 (5 bases). CDR3 length equals 14 residues. The germline gives CDR1 GTSNPN, CDR2 SVGIG (reference sequence). Trimming took 2 bases from V and 7 from J, leaving 12 bases between them. The CDR3 DNA reads TGTGCCTGGAGTCCGCCGGGACTGAATTCACCCCTCCACTTT. Its translation: CAWSPPGLNSPLHF.

The V and J genes are TRBV5-6 and TRBJ1-2; TRBD1 matches at 10 bases. CDR1 is SGHDT, CDR2 YYEEEE, per germline. V was clipped by 4 bases and J by 7 bases; unmatched bases: 4. This CDR3 comprises 13 residues. The CDR3 here is CASSNRQGAGYTF. The CDR3 DNA follows: TGTGCCAGCAGCAATCGACAGGGGGCTGGCTACACCTTC.

The V and J genes are TRBV5-6 and TRBJ2-2; TRBD2 is a possible D gene (5 bases). Per germline, CDR1 SGHDT and CDR2 YYEEEE. V was cut by 0 bases and J by 2 bases, with 11 bases left in between. The CDR3 is 16 residues long. CDR3 bases: TGTGCCAGCAGCTTGGATGGGAGAACCAACACCGGGGAGCTGTTTTTT. Translation: CASSLDGRTNTGELFF.

The rearrangement uses TRBV11-2 and TRBJ1-2; 9 positions match TRBD1. CDR3 length: 13 amino acids. The germline V gene encodes CDR1 SGHAT and CDR2 FQNNGV. The ends lost 11 bases at V and 4 bases at J; junction bases unmatched: 8. The CDR3 loop reads CASKGTGPYGYTF. CDR3 DNA sequence: TGTGCCTCCAAGGGGACAGGGCCCTATGGCTACACCTTC.

This clone was counted only a few times. V and J are TRBV5-1 and TRBJ2-1; 7 nucleotides align to TRBD2. V gave up 5 bases and J gave up 0 bases; unmatched junction bases: 5. The CDR3 spans 15 residues. Germline V CDR1 and CDR2: SGHRS, YFSETQ. The CDR3 DNA follows: TGCGCCAGCAGATTAGCGGGCAGCTCCTACAATGAGCAGTTCTTC. Translating gives CASRLAGSSYNEQFF.

This chain links TRBV10-1 with TRBJ2-5; the D gene is possibly TRBD2 (6 bases). Germline lookup yields CDR1 WNHNN and CDR2 SYGVQD (reference sequence). This CDR3 region has 18 residues. V shed 3 bases and J shed 2 bases, with 22 bases lying between them. As DNA, the CDR3 is TGCGCCAGCAGTGAAGTGAGTCTGGAGGGCGGGGATCAAGAGACCCAGTACTTC. Its translation is CASSEVSLEGGDQETQYF.

The J gene is TRBJ2-1, the V gene TRBV29-1; 10 bases agree with TRBD2. Germline CDR1 SQVTM, CDR2 ANQGSEA. Losses at the gene ends were 4 bases for V and 2 bases for J; bases not matched to a gene: 2. The CDR3 spans 14 residues. CDR3 coding DNA: TGCAGCGTTGGGACTAGCGGTCCCTACAATGAGCAGTTCTTC. Translating it yields CSVGTSGPYNEQFF.

This clone was seen more than once but under ten times. The rearrangement joins TRBV7-2 to TRBJ2-7; 9 bases map to TRBD2. V lost 2 bases to trimming and J lost 6 bases; unmatched junction nucleotides: 5. Germline V lookup: CDR1 SGHTA, CDR2 FQGNSA. This CDR3 is 14 amino acids long. CDR3 nucleotide sequence: TGTGCCAGCAGCTTACGGCGGGGGGGAGGCGAGCAGTACTTC. Amino acids: CASSLRRGGGEQYF. Using reference TRBV7-2 and TRBJ2-7 for the parts outside the CDR3, the full variable domain is GAGVSQSPSNKVTEKGKDVELRCDPISGHTALYWYRQSLGQGLEFLIYFQGNSAPDKSGLPSDRFSAERTGGSVSTLTIQRTQQEDSAVYLCASSLRRGGGEQYFGPGTRLTVT.

This clone has only a few counts. V is TRBV5-1 and J is TRBJ1-2; D gene uncertain. The CDR3 is 14 residues long. Trimming cost V 0 bases and J 4 bases, with 10 bases left between them. The germline V gene encodes CDR1 SGHRS and CDR2 YFSETQ. The DNA for the CDR3 is TGCGCCAGCAGCTTGGAGCGTGCCCGCTATGGCTACACCTTC. It encodes CASSLERARYGYTF.

The chain combines TRBV4-2 with TRBJ2-7, with 7 bases aligning to TRBD2. The CDR3 runs 13 residues. The J segment lost 9 bases and the V segment lost 0 bases, leaving 5 bases of the junction unmatched. Germline CDR1 reads LGHNA; CDR2 reads YNFKEQ. CDR3: CASSQDPTSRQYF. DNA for the CDR3: TGTGCCAGCAGCCAAGATCCGACTAGCCGGCAGTACTTC.

The rearrangement links TRBV7-2 to TRBJ1-5, with D tentatively TRBD1 (6 bases). Germline CDR1 and CDR2: SGHTA and FQGNSA. The length of the CDR3 is 15 residues. The germline V and J ends were trimmed by 4 bases and 9 bases, with 19 bases remaining between them. The CDR3 bases are TGTGCCAGCAGCTCAATGGGGGCCCCTGATCCGCCCCAGCATTTT. The encoded protein is CASSSMGAPDPPQHF.

The chain has TRBV10-3 and TRBJ1-1; D ambiguous. Germline values: CDR1 ENHRY, CDR2 SYGVKD. Trimming removed 2 bases from V and 10 bases from J, with 8 bases in between. This CDR3 comprises 11 residues. The CDR3 bases are TGTGCCATCAGTGAGGGCCGGGTAGCTTTCTTT. Residues: CAISEGRVAFF.

The rearrangement uses TRBV4-1 and TRBJ2-7, with a weak D call TRBD2 (6 bases). Germline V gene sequence: CDR1 MGHRA, CDR2 YSYEKL. V was pared by 0 bases and J by 6 bases, with 12 bases between. This CDR3 comprises 14 residues. CDR3 in DNA: TGCGCCAGCAGCCAAGACTGGAGGGATGGCGAGCAGTACTTC. It is translated as CASSQDWRDGEQYF.

This clone was observed many times. The chain combines TRBV10-2 with TRBJ1-1; 7 positions agree with TRBD1. The germline CDR1 and CDR2 sequences are WSHSY and SAAADI. CDR3 length equals 13 residues. The trim removed 8 bases at V and 5 bases at J, leaving 8 bases unmatched. CDR3 DNA sequence: TGCGCCAGCGGTTCCTCAGGGGGGACTGAAGCTTTCTTT. Protein: CASGSSGGTEAFF.

This chain connects TRBV19 to TRBJ1-3, with D uncertain. The CDR3 consists of 13 residues. Trimming shortened V by 5 bases and J by 9 bases, and 14 bases separated the two germline ends. Per the germline V gene, CDR1 is LNHDA and CDR2 is SQIVND (reference sequence). The CDR3 sequence: CASSAHGEGTIYF. CDR3 DNA: TGTGCCAGTAGTGCCCACGGCGAGGGCACCATATATTTT.

CDR3 sequence (DNA): TGTGCCAGCAGCGCGACAGGTCGGGATGAAAAACTGTTTTTT. This codes for CASSATGRDEKLFF. The V gene is TRBV9, the J gene TRBJ1-4, with D perhaps TRBD1 (6 bases). The V gene's germline CDR1 is SGDLS and CDR2 YYNGEE. V was pared by 3 bases and J by 6 bases, with 12 bases between. This CDR3 has 14 residues.

CDR3 sequence reads: CASKGTGRTDTQYF. As DNA, the CDR3 is TGTGCCAGCAAAGGGACAGGGCGGACAGATACGCAGTATTTT. The rearrangement joins TRBV27 to TRBJ2-3; 9 nucleotides match TRBD1. Trimming removed 7 bases from V and 3 bases from J; junction bases left unmatched: 5. Germline CDR1 is MNHEY and CDR2 is SMNVEV (reference sequence). CDR3 length equals 14 residues.

This rearrangement joins TRBV20-1 to TRBJ2-7; 9 positions match TRBD1. CDR1 and CDR2 (germline): DFQATT, SNEGSKA (reference sequence). The CDR3 is 13 residues long. With 3 bases clipped from V and 5 bases from J, the junction kept 5 bases outside the gene matches. CDR3: CSASIQGADEQYF. The CDR3, as DNA: TGCAGTGCTAGTATACAGGGGGCTGACGAGCAGTACTTC.

The CDR3 DNA sequence: TGTGCCAGCAGAGGGGGTCGGGACTATGGCTACACCTTC. It specifies CASRGGRDYGYTF. The gene calls are TRBV14 and TRBJ1-2; possible D gene TRBD1, 6 bases. The V and J ends lost 6 bases and 3 bases respectively, with 11 bases between them. The CDR3 has 13 residues. The germline V gene encodes CDR1 SGHDN and CDR2 FVKESK.

This sequence joins TRBV24-1 and TRBJ1-1, with D possibly being TRBD1 (5 bases). V was shortened by 12 bases and J by 1 base, with 17 bases between the two germline ends. Germline V gene lookup returns CDR1 KGHDR and CDR2 SFDVKD. This CDR3 is built from 14 residues. CDR3 sequence (DNA): TGTGCCCCCTCCTCCCAGGGCCAGAACACTGAAGCTTTCTTT. Translation: CAPSSQGQNTEAFF.

The chain links TRBV3-1 (or the pseudogene TRBV3-2) to TRBJ2-7; 8 positions agree with TRBD1. The CDR3 spans 16 residues. Per germline, CDR1 LGHDT and CDR2 YNNKEL (reference sequence). V lost 2 bases to trimming and J lost 3 bases; unmatched junction nucleotides: 9. In DNA form, the CDR3 reads TGTGCCAGCAGCCAACCGAGTAGGACAGGGTTCTACGAGCAGTACTTC. Translated: CASSQPSRTGFYEQYF.

The V call is TRBV10-3, the J call TRBJ1-2; 11 nucleotides align to TRBD1. The CDR3 totals 13 residues. The germline V gene has CDR1 ENHRY and CDR2 SYGVKD. V dropped 8 bases and J dropped 4; count of bases not matched to a gene: 3. The chain's CDR3 is CAIWTGGRYGYTF. CDR3 DNA: TGTGCCATCTGGACAGGGGGCCGCTATGGCTACACCTTC.

In this sample, this clone turned up a few times. Here the CDR3 DNA reads TGTGCCAGCAGTAAGCTGGATACGCAGTATTTT. This encodes CASSKLDTQYF. The V call is TRBV2, the J call TRBJ2-3; no clear D gene. CDR1 and CDR2 from the germline V gene are SNHLY and FYNNEI. Trimming removed 5 bases from V and 6 bases from J, with 6 bases in between. The CDR3 sequence is 11 residues long.

The chain employs TRBV6-2 or TRBV6-3 and TRBJ1-2; TRBD1 is a possible D gene (5 bases). Trimming shortened V by 5 bases and J by 4 bases, and 11 bases separated the two germline ends. Germline V gene sequence: CDR1 MNHEY, CDR2 SVGEGT. CDR3 length equals 13 residues. DNA for the CDR3: TGTGCCAGCAGTCTTACAGGAACCTATGGCTACACCTTC. Translation gives CASSLTGTYGYTF.

This sequence joins TRBV19 and TRBJ1-2; TRBD1 agrees at 8 bases. V lost 5 bases and J lost 7; bases outside the gene matches: 15. CDR1 and CDR2 from the germline V gene are LNHDA and SQIVND (reference sequence). The CDR3 is 16 amino acids. For the CDR3, the DNA is TGTGCCAGTAGTTACCTCAGGGGGCTAGAATTTGGTGGCTACACCTTC. Its translation: CASSYLRGLEFGGYTF.

The genes are TRBV19 and TRBJ2-7, with 7 bases aligning to TRBD2. Unmatched junction bases numbered 7, after V lost 3 bases and J lost 2 bases. CDR1 and CDR2 from the germline V gene are LNHDA and SQIVND (reference sequence). The CDR3 has 15 residues. CDR3 DNA sequence: TGTGCCAGTAGTATTGGTCGGGGGGATGCCTACGAGCAGTACTTC. This codes for CASSIGRGDAYEQYF. The variable domain in full, completed from reference TRBV19 and TRBJ2-7, reads DGGITQSPKYLFRKEGQNVTLSCEQNLNHDAMYWYRQDPGQGLRLIYYSQIVNDFQKGDIAEGYSVSREKKESFPLTVTSAQKNPTAFYLCASSIGRGDAYEQYFGPGTRLTVT.

This clone was found a few times. The genes are TRBV5-6 and TRBJ1-4; 8 bases map to TRBD1. CDR3 length: 16 amino acids. CDR1 and CDR2 (germline): SGHDT, YYEEEE. The junction had 12 bases not matched to a gene; V was cut back by 5 bases and J by 6 bases. DNA for the CDR3: TGTGCCAGCAGGGAAACAGGGGGAGTTTCGGATGAAAAACTGTTTTTT. As protein: CASRETGGVSDEKLFF.

The chain couples TRBV9 to TRBJ1-1; no clear D. Germline V CDR1 and CDR2: SGDLS, YYNGEE. Trimming cost V 2 bases and J 2 bases, with 7 bases left between them. The CDR3 contains 13 residues. The CDR3 nucleotides read TGTGCCAGCAGCGTCCATAGTAACACTGAAGCTTTCTTT. Translating gives CASSVHSNTEAFF. Full variable domain (outside the CDR3, taken from reference TRBV9 and TRBJ1-1): DSGVTQTPKHLITATGQRVTLRCSPRSGDLSVYWYQQSLDQGLQFLIQYYNGEERAKGNILERFSAQQFPDLHSELNLSSLELGDSALYFCASSVHSNTEAFFGQGTRLTVV.